The present T cell receptor beta chain was sequenced within a study of cytomegalovirus exposure and HLA in healthy donors. Notes on the study in general: It has been reported that TCR beta sequences accurately predicted the HLA-A and HLA-B alleles of most subjects.

The PCR had 60 Vbeta and 13 Jbeta primers. Libraries were prepared by immunoSEQ multiplex PCR; TCRdb keeps only in-frame clonotypes and omits some of them. The table includes about 98,000 clones, approximately 70% detected once. To note about this clone: Its antigen is currently unknown.

Source material: PBMCs. The clonotype comes from a man in his forties or fifties in good health and CMV-seronegative.

CDR3 amino acids: CASSLHEDEQYF. For the CDR3, the DNA is TGCGCCAGCAGCCTACACGAGGACGAGCAGTACTTC. The chain carries TRBV4-1 and TRBJ2-7; D is uncertain. Germline CDR1 MGHRA, CDR2 YSYEKL. Deletions cut 4 bases from V and 5 bases from J, with 9 bases between. The CDR3 runs to 12 residues.